These 11 T cell receptor beta chains were sequenced from one sample in a study of regulatory T cells in long-lasting Graves disease. Noted time point: newly diagnosed GD, antithyroid drugs for less than 3 months. Extracted PBMC RNA gave rise to the TCR library. Investigators prepared the TCR beta libraries by applying iRepertoire HTBI primers and Arm-PCR of CDR3 regions. TCRdb re-analysed the multiplex PCR reads in MiXCR, keeping a single row per CDR3 protein. This repertoire shows 400,000 to 450,000 distinct CDR3 sequences, around 14% found once; its top ten account for 16%. This sample was shared with a second study, whose subject was T cells in Graves' hyperthyroidism and ophthalmopathy.

Sequencing used peripheral blood mononuclear cells (PBMCs), obtained at new diagnosis, from a patient treated with antithyroid drugs. The receptors originated from a woman under 40 with Graves disease.

The chain carries TRBV19 and TRBJ2-3, with 7 bases identical to TRBD2. V was clipped by 5 bases and J by 6 bases; unmatched bases: 8. From germline, CDR1 is LNHDA and CDR2 SQIVND (reference sequence). The CDR3 is 14 amino acids. The CDR3 region has the DNA TGTGCCAGTAGTCCGGGAGTGGGGGGGGATACGCAGTATTTT. Protein sequence: CASSPGVGGDTQYF.

CDR3: CASSRMGGDGYTF. The DNA for the CDR3 is TGTGCCAGCAGCCGAATGGGAGGGGACGGCTACACCTTC. The chain employs TRBV6-1 and TRBJ1-2, with a tentative D call TRBD1 (5 bases). CDR3 length equals 13 residues. Looked up from germline, CDR1 is MNHNS and CDR2 is SASEGT. V lost 6 bases to trimming and J lost 8 bases, with 16 bases between them.

The sample holds many counts of this clonotype. This chain joins TRBV27 and TRBJ2-3, with D hard to call. This CDR3 region has 12 residues. Trimming removed 6 bases from V and 2 bases from J, with 6 bases in between. Per the germline V gene, CDR1 is MNHEY and CDR2 is SMNVEV (reference sequence). This CDR3 reads CASRDYTDTQYF. The DNA of the CDR3 is TGTGCCAGCAGGGATTACACAGATACGCAGTATTTT.

This clonotype was observed many times. The CDR3 coding sequence is TGCAGTGCTTCCGGACTGAGCTCCTACAATGAGCAGTTCTTC. It specifies CSASGLSSYNEQFF. This rearrangement joins TRBV20-1 to TRBJ2-1; D perhaps matches TRBD2 (5 bases). Trimming shortened V by 5 bases and J by 0 bases, and 11 bases separated the two germline ends. Germline CDR1 reads DFQATT; CDR2 reads SNEGSKA (reference sequence). This CDR3 has 14 amino acids.

The table lists this clonotype with many counts. The chain is built from TRBV11-2 and TRBJ2-7; 9 bases map to TRBD2. Losses at the gene ends were 5 bases for V and 4 bases for J; bases not matched to a gene: 18. Germline loops: CDR1 SGHAT, CDR2 FQNNGV. The CDR3 is made up of 18 amino acids. CDR3 bases: TGTGCCAGCAGCCTACCGGGGGACCAACCTAGCGGGATTTACGAGCAGTACTTC. Translation gives CASSLPGDQPSGIYEQYF.

The chain has TRBV6-1 and TRBJ2-1; 10 bases agree with TRBD1. V shed 6 bases and J 8 bases; nucleotides not matched to a gene: 10. CDR3 length: 15 amino acids. Germline lookup yields CDR1 MNHNS and CDR2 SASEGT. This CDR3 reads CASRADRGRIYEQFF. The CDR3 DNA follows: TGTGCCAGCAGAGCAGACAGGGGGCGCATCTATGAGCAGTTCTTC.

There are many counts of this clonotype. The chain has TRBV11-2 and TRBJ2-7; 8 bases agree with TRBD2. The CDR3 contains 19 residues. After removal of 2 bases from V and 3 bases from J, the junction contained 18 bases not matched to a gene. From germline, CDR1 is SGHAT and CDR2 FQNNGV. CDR3 in amino acids: CASSLSRTALSGGIYEQYF. The CDR3 nucleotides read TGTGCCAGCAGCTTATCAAGGACAGCGCTGAGCGGGGGAATCTACGAGCAGTACTTC.

This clonotype was seen repeatedly, ten times or more. This sequence joins TRBV18 and TRBJ2-7; D is undetermined. Trimming took 1 base from V and 5 from J, leaving 9 bases between them. Per the germline V gene, CDR1 is KGHSH and CDR2 is LQKENI. The CDR3 runs 13 residues. CDR3 in DNA: TGTGCCAGCTCACCACTGGCAGATGACGAGCAGTACTTC. Its translation: CASSPLADDEQYF.

This clonotype appeared a few times. This rearrangement joins TRBV7-3 to TRBJ2-1; D might be TRBD2 (6 bases). Germline CDR1 and CDR2: SGHTA and FQGTGA. The CDR3 totals 14 residues. The ends were cut back, 2 bases at V and 5 bases at J, with 10 bases in the middle. CDR3 in amino acids: CASSLRGFNNEQFF. The CDR3 nucleotides are TGTGCCAGCAGCTTACGGGGGTTCAACAATGAGCAGTTCTTC.

This clonotype has more than one count but fewer than ten. This may be a read error, as it is one base from a much larger clone. This sequence joins TRBV5-1 and TRBJ2-7; D assignment may be TRBD1 or TRBD2 (6 bases each). CDR1 and CDR2 (germline): SGHRS, YFSETQ. The CDR3 is 17 amino acids. Written as DNA, the CDR3 is TGCGTCAGCAGCTGGGGGGCTAGTGACCCGTTTACCTACGAGCAGTACTTC. This translates into CVSSWGASDPFTYEQYF.

This clonotype was observed a handful of times. The chain carries TRBV5-6 and TRBJ2-1; possibly TRBD1 or TRBD2 for D (6 bases each). The V end was cut by 4 bases, the J end by 9 bases, with 20 bases between. Germline V gene sequence: CDR1 SGHDT, CDR2 YYEEEE. The CDR3 totals 15 residues. CDR3 nucleotide sequence: TGTGCCAGCAGCCCCAATGAGGGGGGTAAGGGTGAGCAGTTCTTC. Translated: CASSPNEGGKGEQFF. Supplemented by reference TRBV5-6 and TRBJ2-1, the full variable domain reads DAGVTQSPTHLIKTRGQQVTLRCSPKSGHDTVSWYQQALGQGPQFIFQYYEEEERQRGNFPDRFSGHQFPNYSSELNVNALLLGDSALYLCASSPNEGGKGEQFFGPGTRLTVL.